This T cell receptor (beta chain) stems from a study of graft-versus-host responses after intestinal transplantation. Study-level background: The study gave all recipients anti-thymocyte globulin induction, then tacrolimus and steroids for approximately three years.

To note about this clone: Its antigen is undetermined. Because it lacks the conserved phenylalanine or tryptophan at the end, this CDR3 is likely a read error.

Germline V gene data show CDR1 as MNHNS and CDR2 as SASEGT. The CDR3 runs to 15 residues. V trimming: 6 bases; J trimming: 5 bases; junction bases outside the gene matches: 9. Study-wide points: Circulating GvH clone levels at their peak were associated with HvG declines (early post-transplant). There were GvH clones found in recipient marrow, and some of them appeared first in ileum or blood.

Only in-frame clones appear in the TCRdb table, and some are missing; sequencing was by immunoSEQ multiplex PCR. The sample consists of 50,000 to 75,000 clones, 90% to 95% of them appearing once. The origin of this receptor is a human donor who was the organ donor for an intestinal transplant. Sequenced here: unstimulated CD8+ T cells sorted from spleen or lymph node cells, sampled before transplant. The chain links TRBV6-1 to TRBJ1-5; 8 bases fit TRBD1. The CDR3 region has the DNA TGTGCCAGCAGCCTATTTGACAGGGGAGATCAGCCCCAGCATTCT. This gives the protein CASSLFDRGDQPQHS.